This T cell receptor (beta chain) emerged from a study of cytomegalovirus exposure and HLA in healthy donors. Overall study results and limits: Most TCR beta V segments were productive about 87% or about 30% of the time in an earlier analysis.

A word on this clone: What it binds is not known.

PCR involved 60 Vbeta and 13 Jbeta primers. Here immunoSEQ multiplex PCR was the method, and the copy in TCRdb shows in-frame clones only, minus some. This table holds some 120,000 clones, 55% to 75% found once. CDR1 and CDR2 from the germline V gene are SNHLY and FYNNEI. The CDR3 runs to 15 residues. Unmatched junction bases numbered 8, after V lost 4 bases and J lost 3 bases. Sequencing was carried out using PBMCs. The chain links TRBV2 to TRBJ1-1; 7 bases line up with TRBD1. The receptor was isolated from a man under 40 in good health and CMV-seropositive. The CDR3: CASSGDRRRDTEAFF. Here the CDR3 DNA reads TGTGCCAGCAGTGGGGACAGACGGCGGGACACTGAAGCTTTCTTT.